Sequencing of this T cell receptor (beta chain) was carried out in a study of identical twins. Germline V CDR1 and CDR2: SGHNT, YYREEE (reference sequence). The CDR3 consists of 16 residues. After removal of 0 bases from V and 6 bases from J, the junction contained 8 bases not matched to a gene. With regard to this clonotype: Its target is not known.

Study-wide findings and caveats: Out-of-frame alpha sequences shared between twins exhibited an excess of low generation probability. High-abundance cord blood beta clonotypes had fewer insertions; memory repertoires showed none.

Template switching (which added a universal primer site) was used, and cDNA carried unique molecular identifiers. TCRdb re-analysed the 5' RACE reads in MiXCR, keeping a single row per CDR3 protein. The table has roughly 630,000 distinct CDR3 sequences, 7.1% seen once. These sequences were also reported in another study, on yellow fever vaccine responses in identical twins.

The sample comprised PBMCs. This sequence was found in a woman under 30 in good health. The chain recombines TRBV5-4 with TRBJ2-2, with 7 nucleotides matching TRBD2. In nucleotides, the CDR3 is TGTGCCAGCAGCTTGGGAGTAGGGAGGGTATCCGGGGAGCTGTTTTTT. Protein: CASSLGVGRVSGELFF.